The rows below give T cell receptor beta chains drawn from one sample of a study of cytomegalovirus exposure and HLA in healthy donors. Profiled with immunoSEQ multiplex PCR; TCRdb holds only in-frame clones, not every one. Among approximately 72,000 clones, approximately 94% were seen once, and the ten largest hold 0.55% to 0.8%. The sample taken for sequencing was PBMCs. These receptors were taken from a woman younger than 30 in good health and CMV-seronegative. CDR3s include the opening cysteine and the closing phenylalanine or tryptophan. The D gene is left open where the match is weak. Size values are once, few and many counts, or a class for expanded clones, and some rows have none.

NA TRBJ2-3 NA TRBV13 CASRQRPDTQYF TGTGCCAGCAGACAGCGGCCAGATACGCAGTATTTT
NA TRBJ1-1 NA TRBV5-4 CASSKNTVNEAFF TGTGCCAGCAGCAAGAATACAGTAAACGAAGCTTTCTTT
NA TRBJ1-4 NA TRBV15 CATSRDRGGPEKLFF TGTGCCACCAGCAGAGATCGAGGCGGTCCTGAAAAACTGTTTTTT
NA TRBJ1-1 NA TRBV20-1 CSASKAGGAFF TGCAGTGCTAGTAAGGCGGGCGGAGCTTTCTTT
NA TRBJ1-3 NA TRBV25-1 CASSERGSSGNTIYF TGTGCCAGCAGTGAACGGGGGAGCTCTGGAAACACCATATATTTT
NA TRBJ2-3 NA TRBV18 CASSPGQNTDTQYF TGTGCCAGCTCACCCGGACAGAACACAGATACGCAGTATTTT
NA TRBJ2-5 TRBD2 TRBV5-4 CASSLLAGGGETQYF TGTGCCAGCAGCTTATTAGCGGGGGGGGGAGAGACCCAGTACTTC
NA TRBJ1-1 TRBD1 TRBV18 CASSPSAGTGGRDTEAFF TGTGCCAGCTCACCCTCTGCTGGGACAGGGGGCAGGGACACTGAAGCTTTCTTT
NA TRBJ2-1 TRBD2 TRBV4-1 CASSQDRVSGGSYEQFF TGCGCCAGCAGCCAAGATAGAGTCAGCGGGGGGTCTTATGAGCAGTTCTTC
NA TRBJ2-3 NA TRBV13 CASSARVSDTQYF TGTGCCAGCAGCGCCCGAGTTTCAGATACGCAGTATTTT
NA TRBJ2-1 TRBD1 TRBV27 CASSGQGQYNEQFF TGTGCCAGCAGCGGACAGGGACAGTACAATGAGCAGTTCTTC
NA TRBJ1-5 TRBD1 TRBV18 CASSPGQGKLNQPQHF TGTGCCAGCTCACCCGGACAGGGTAAGCTAAATCAGCCCCAGCATTTT
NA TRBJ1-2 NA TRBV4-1 CASSQGTGYGYTF TGCGCCAGCAGCCAAGGTACCGGCTATGGCTACACCTTC
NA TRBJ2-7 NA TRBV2 CASRMSYEQYF TGTGCCAGCAGAATGAGCTACGAGCAGTACTTC
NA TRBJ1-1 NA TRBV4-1 CASSQDTENTEAFF TGCGCCAGCAGCCAAGATACAGAGAACACTGAAGCTTTCTTT
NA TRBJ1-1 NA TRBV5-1 CASRVRGGVTEAFF TGCGCCAGCAGGGTGAGGGGGGGGGTGACTGAAGCTTTCTTT
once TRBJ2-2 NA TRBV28 CASSSPPSPGELFF TGTGCCAGCAGTTCCCCCCCGAGCCCCGGGGAGCTGTTTTTT
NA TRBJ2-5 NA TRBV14 CASSQKWGLQETQYF TGTGCCAGCAGCCAAAAATGGGGGCTCCAAGAGACCCAGTACTTC
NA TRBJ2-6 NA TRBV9 CASSAAGQFSGANVLTF TGTGCCAGCAGCGCGGCGGGACAGTTCTCTGGGGCCAACGTCCTGACTTTC
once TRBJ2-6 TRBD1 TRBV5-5 CASSLRTGVPSGANVLTF TGTGCCAGCAGCTTGAGGACAGGGGTACCCTCTGGGGCCAACGTCCTGACTTTC
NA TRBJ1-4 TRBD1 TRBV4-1 CASSPWTGADEKLFF TGCGCCAGCAGCCCATGGACAGGGGCGGATGAAAAACTGTTTTTT
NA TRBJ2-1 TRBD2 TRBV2 CASSERRGGENEQFF TGTGCCAGCAGTGAAAGGCGGGGGGGTGAGAATGAGCAGTTCTTC
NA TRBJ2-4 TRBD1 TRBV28 CASSFRDRDVNIQYF TGTGCCAGCAGTTTCCGGGACAGAGATGTGAACATTCAGTACTTC
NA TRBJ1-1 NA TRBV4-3 CASSREPSTNTEAFF TGCGCCAGCAGCCGGGAGCCCAGCACGAACACTGAAGCTTTCTTT
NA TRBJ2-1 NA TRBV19 CASSIPSVRRHEQFF TGTGCCAGTAGTATACCTAGCGTACGGAGGCATGAGCAGTTCTTC
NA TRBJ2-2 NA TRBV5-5 CASSSSTGTNTGELFF TGTGCCAGCAGCTCTTCGACAGGGACTAACACCGGGGAGCTGTTTTTT
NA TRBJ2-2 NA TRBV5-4 CASSPGQYTGELFF TGTGCCAGCAGCCCAGGACAGTACACCGGGGAGCTGTTTTTT
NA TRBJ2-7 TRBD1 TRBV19 CATGTGAGEQYF TGTGCCACCGGAACAGGGGCGGGCGAGCAGTACTTC
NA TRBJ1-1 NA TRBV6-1 CASRKVGAGAFF TGTGCCAGCAGAAAGGTGGGGGCTGGAGCTTTCTTT
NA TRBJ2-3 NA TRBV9 CASSVVAQVATQYF TGTGCCAGCAGCGTAGTGGCCCAAGTGGCTACGCAGTATTTT
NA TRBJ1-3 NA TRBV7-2 CASSLFPGTIGNTIYF TGTGCCAGCAGCTTATTTCCAGGGACTATTGGAAACACCATATATTTT
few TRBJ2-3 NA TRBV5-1 CASSLFGNQKTDTQYF TGCGCCAGCAGCTTGTTCGGGAACCAGAAAACAGATACGCAGTATTTT
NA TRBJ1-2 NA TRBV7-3 CASSLNAGNYGYTF TGTGCCAGCAGCTTAAATGCAGGGAACTATGGCTACACCTTC
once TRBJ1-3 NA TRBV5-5 CASSLGSGVPGNTIYF TGTGCCAGCAGCTTGGGATCAGGGGTTCCTGGAAACACCATATATTTT
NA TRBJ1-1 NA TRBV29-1 CSSRRGAANTEAFF TGCAGCTCCCGCCGGGGGGCGGCTAACACTGAAGCTTTCTTT
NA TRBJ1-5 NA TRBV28 CASSLSWSGRNQPQHF TGTGCCAGCAGTTTGTCCTGGTCAGGGAGGAATCAGCCCCAGCATTTT
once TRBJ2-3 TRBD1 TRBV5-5 CASTLPGQGADTQYF TGTGCCAGCACATTACCGGGACAGGGGGCGGATACGCAGTATTTT
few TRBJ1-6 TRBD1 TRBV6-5 CASSGTGVNSPLHF TGTGCCAGCAGCGGGACAGGGGTAAATTCACCCCTCCACTTT
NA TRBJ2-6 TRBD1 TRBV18 CASSPFTGDSSGANVLTF TGTGCCAGCTCACCATTTACAGGGGATTCCTCTGGGGCCAACGTCCTGACTTTC
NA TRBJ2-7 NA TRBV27 CASSLNYEQYF TGTGCCAGCAGTCTAAACTACGAGCAGTACTTC
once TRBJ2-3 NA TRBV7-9 CASSPAWGGSTDTQYF TGTGCCAGCAGCCCAGCTTGGGGCGGTAGCACAGATACGCAGTATTTT
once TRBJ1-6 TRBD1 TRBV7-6 CASSLDRPSSSPLHF TGTGCCAGCAGCCTGGACAGGCCGTCTAGTTCACCCCTCCACTTT
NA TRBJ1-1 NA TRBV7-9 CASSSPGDTEAFF TGTGCCAGCAGCTCCCCGGGGGACACTGAAGCTTTCTTT
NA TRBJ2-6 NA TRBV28 CASRESGANVLTF TGTGCCAGTAGGGAGTCTGGGGCCAACGTCCTGACTTTC
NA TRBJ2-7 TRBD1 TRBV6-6 CASRLGQGNHEQYF TGTGCCAGCAGGTTGGGACAGGGAAACCACGAGCAGTACTTC
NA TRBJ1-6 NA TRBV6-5 CASSFTQGTRSPLHF TGTGCCAGCAGTTTCACTCAGGGGACCCGATCACCCCTCCACTTT